These 28 T cell receptor beta chains came from one sample sequenced in a study of blood T cell repertoires in COVID-19. The method was immunoSEQ multiplex PCR; TCRdb's version includes in-frame clones alone and lacks a portion of them. The sample has tens of thousands of clones; 70% to 90% are singletons. Material for sequencing was peripheral blood. The receptors come from a man in his 70s with acute or convalescent COVID-19.

This clone showed up just a few times. The chain couples TRBV5-1 to TRBJ2-5; 8 nucleotides line up with TRBD1. The CDR3 has 13 amino acids. In germline, CDR1 is SGHRS, CDR2 YFSETQ. Trimming removed 2 bases from V and 3 bases from J; junction bases left unmatched: 0. The CDR3 DNA is TGCGCCAGCAGCTTACAGGGGGAAGAGACCCAGTACTTC. Translated, it gives CASSLQGEETQYF.

V usage is TRBV3-1 (or the pseudogene TRBV3-2) and J usage is TRBJ2-5; D ambiguous. Germline CDR1 and CDR2: LGHDT and YNNKEL (reference sequence). The CDR3 length is 14 residues. V was trimmed by 2 bases and J by 5 bases, leaving 12 bases between them. DNA of the CDR3: TGTGCCAGCAGCCAATTGGGCACTGGGGAGACCCAGTACTTC. This translates into CASSQLGTGETQYF.

The chain recombines TRBV28 with TRBJ2-7; 7 nucleotides agree with TRBD2. Germline V gene lookup returns CDR1 MDHEN and CDR2 SYDVKM. This CDR3 spans 16 amino acids. V was clipped by 3 bases and J by 0 bases; unmatched bases: 8. The CDR3 DNA is TGTGCCAGCAGTTTTACGCTAGCGGAACTCTCCTACGAGCAGTACTTC. Translating it yields CASSFTLAELSYEQYF.

The rearrangement links TRBV6-2 or TRBV6-3 to TRBJ1-2; D perhaps matches TRBD1 (6 bases). V lost 3 bases and J lost 4, with 21 bases in between. Germline V gene lookup returns CDR1 MNHEY and CDR2 SVGEGT. This CDR3 is built from 17 residues. The CDR3 DNA reads TGTGCCAGCAGTTATTCCTCCGTGGCTGGGGGCAGCTATGGCTACACCTTC. Protein: CASSYSSVAGGSYGYTF.

J is TRBJ2-1 and V is TRBV7-9; TRBD1 matches at 11 bases. After removal of 3 bases from V and 5 bases from J, the junction contained 3 bases not matched to a gene. The CDR3 has 15 residues. The germline V gene has CDR1 SEHNR and CDR2 FQNEAQ (reference sequence). The CDR3 sequence is CASSLGTGGNNEQFF. The CDR3 DNA is TGTGCCAGCAGCTTGGGGACAGGGGGTAACAATGAGCAGTTCTTC.

This rearrangement joins TRBV5-1 to TRBJ2-2; 10 bases agree with TRBD1. The V gene end was trimmed by 4 bases and the J gene end by 5 bases; junction bases not matched to a gene: 8. Germline-derived CDR1 and CDR2 are SGHRS and YFSETQ. CDR3 size: 16 residues. DNA of the CDR3: TGCGCCAGCAGCGGGACAGGGGCCGGGAGGACCGGGGAGCTGTTTTTT. It yields the protein CASSGTGAGRTGELFF.

The J gene is TRBJ2-1, the V gene TRBV19; the match to TRBD1 covers 8 bases. This CDR3 has 14 amino acids. Germline V gene sequence: CDR1 LNHDA, CDR2 SQIVND (reference sequence). V shed 4 bases and J 4 bases; nucleotides not matched to a gene: 3. This CDR3 reads CASSRNRGYNEQFF. The CDR3 DNA is TGTGCCAGTAGTAGAAACAGGGGGTACAATGAGCAGTTCTTC.

This clone has a handful of counts. The chain uses TRBV28 and TRBJ2-1; 9 bases line up with TRBD2. The CDR3 has 15 residues. J gave up 7 bases and V 1 base, and 5 bases lay outside the gene matches. CDR1 MDHEN and CDR2 SYDVKM come from the germline V gene. The CDR3 region is CASSLLSGRNNEQFF. For the CDR3, the DNA is TGTGCCAGCAGTTTATTGAGCGGGAGGAATAATGAGCAGTTCTTC.

The chain carries TRBV28 and TRBJ2-4; 7 bases fit TRBD2. Germline CDR1 reads MDHEN; CDR2 reads SYDVKM. Trimming took 7 bases from V and 1 from J; bases not matched to a gene: 7. The CDR3 totals 15 residues. CDR3 residues: CASNGGTGAKNIQYF. In nucleotides, the CDR3 is TGTGCCAGCAACGGGGGGACGGGGGCCAAAAACATTCAGTACTTC.

The rearrangement joins TRBV6-5 to TRBJ1-2; TRBD1 matches 12 bases. CDR1 MNHEY and CDR2 SVGAGI come from the germline V gene. After removal of 4 bases from V and 0 bases from J, the junction contained 0 bases not matched to a gene. The CDR3 loop spans 15 amino acids. The chain's CDR3 is CASSWDRGPNYGYTF. For the CDR3, the DNA is TGTGCCAGCAGTTGGGACAGGGGGCCTAACTATGGCTACACCTTC.

V usage is TRBV11-2 and J usage is TRBJ1-2; tentatively, D is TRBD1 (6 bases). The V gene lost 4 bases and the J gene lost 6 bases, with 12 bases spanning the gap. The length of the CDR3 is 13 residues. Germline loops: CDR1 SGHAT, CDR2 FQNNGV. CDR3 in DNA: TGTGCCAGCAGCTCCGTGACAGGCAATGGCTACACCTTC. Translating it yields CASSSVTGNGYTF.

This chain links TRBV6-5 with TRBJ2-7; D is unclear. The CDR3 sequence is 13 residues long. Trimming took off 5 bases at V and 1 base at J, with 9 bases between the two ends. Germline-derived CDR1 and CDR2 are MNHEY and SVGAGI. CDR3 sequence (DNA): TGTGCCAGCAGTAGGAGAAGATCCTACGAGCAGTACTTC. Its protein product is CASSRRRSYEQYF.

CDR3 protein: CASSLNQGAQHF. The CDR3 DNA follows: TGTGCCAGCAGCTTAAACCAGGGGGCCCAGCATTTT. The chain links TRBV7-9 to TRBJ1-5; 7 positions match TRBD1. This CDR3 region has 12 residues. From germline, CDR1 is SEHNR and CDR2 FQNEAQ (reference sequence). V trimming: 2 bases; J trimming: 11 bases; junction bases outside the gene matches: 3.

This clone showed up just once. The V and J genes are TRBV20-1 and TRBJ2-7, with 13 bases matching TRBD2. The CDR3 has 13 amino acids. Germline V gene lookup returns CDR1 DFQATT and CDR2 SNEGSKA (reference sequence). The junction had 3 bases not matched to a gene; V was cut back by 3 bases and J by 7 bases. The CDR3 region has the DNA TGCAGTGCTAGTTTACTAGCGGGAGGGGAGCAGTACTTC. This encodes CSASLLAGGEQYF.

This clone showed up just a few times. V is TRBV7-8 and J is TRBJ2-3; 11 bases fit TRBD2. There are 16 residues in the CDR3. Germline V gives CDR1 SGHVS, CDR2 FQNEAQ. J lost 5 bases, V lost 1 base, and 5 bases had no gene match. CDR3 protein: CASSLVAGGPVDTQYF. CDR3 in DNA: TGTGCCAGCAGCTTAGTAGCGGGGGGGCCGGTAGATACGCAGTATTTT.

Comment on this clone: An end of the junction does not agree with germline; a read error may underlie this. The chain uses TRBV29-1 and TRBJ1-1; D remains unclear. Germline values: CDR1 SQVTM, CDR2 ANQGSEA. The CDR3 is 10 amino acids. The CDR3 loop is CSVQDIEAFF. The CDR3 nucleotides are TGCAGCGTTCAAGACATCGAAGCTTTCTTT.

V is TRBV4-3 and J is TRBJ2-1; D call uncertain. The germline CDR1 and CDR2 sequences are LGHNA and YSLEER. The CDR3 is made up of 16 amino acids. V lost 0 bases and J lost 3, with 12 bases in between. The CDR3 DNA reads as TGCGCCAGCAGCCAAGATCAGGTCCGCTTCTACAATGAGCAGTTCTTC. It specifies CASSQDQVRFYNEQFF.

The V and J genes are TRBV3-1 (or the pseudogene TRBV3-2) and TRBJ2-1; D may be TRBD2 (6 bases). The CDR3 extends over 13 amino acids. V lost 4 bases and J lost 7, with 11 bases in between. Germline CDR1 LGHDT, CDR2 YNNKEL (reference sequence). Here the CDR3 DNA reads TGTGCCAGCAGCCCCCCGGGAGCGAATGAGCAGTTCTTC. Translated, it gives CASSPPGANEQFF.

This rearrangement joins TRBV12-5 to TRBJ2-7, with D maybe TRBD1 (5 bases). Germline loops: CDR1 LGHNT, CDR2 FRNRAP. Trimming left V 0 bases short and J 5 bases short, with 14 bases between. The CDR3 is made up of 15 amino acids. The CDR3 sequence: CASGLVRQGAHEQYF. As DNA, the CDR3 is TGTGCTAGTGGTTTGGTACGGCAGGGCGCCCACGAGCAGTACTTC.

This chain connects TRBV6-2 or TRBV6-3 to TRBJ1-6; possible D gene TRBD1, 6 bases. This CDR3 is 17 amino acids long. The germline V gene encodes CDR1 MNHEY and CDR2 SVGEGT. V was shortened by 1 base and J by 15 bases, with 25 bases between the two germline ends. The CDR3 nucleotides are TGTGCCAGCAGTTACTTCGAATTGCAGGGACAAGGTTTTCTCCTCCACTTT. It yields the protein CASSYFELQGQGFLLHF.

The chain employs TRBV5-1 and TRBJ2-2; no definite D call. This CDR3 region has 15 residues. Germline V lookup: CDR1 SGHRS, CDR2 YFSETQ. V dropped 1 base and J dropped 4 bases, with 11 bases sitting between them. The CDR3 is CASSLRGDPTGELFF. The CDR3 nucleotides read TGCGCCAGCAGCTTGAGAGGTGACCCCACCGGGGAGCTGTTTTTT. The full variable domain, in which reference TRBV5-1 and TRBJ2-2 provide the parts outside the CDR3, is KAGVTQTPRYLIKTRGQQVTLSCSPISGHRSVSWYQQTPGQGLQFLFEYFSETQRNKGNFPGRFSGRQFSNSRSEMNVSTLELGDSALYLCASSLRGDPTGELFFGEGSRLTVL.

The V and J genes are TRBV7-2 and TRBJ1-5; 8 nucleotides align to TRBD1. The V gene's germline CDR1 is SGHTA and CDR2 FQGNSA. The CDR3 extends over 15 amino acids. Trimming cost V 5 bases and J 7 bases; bases outside gene matches: 10. Here the CDR3 reads CASSRRQGTEQPQHF. The CDR3 region has the DNA TGTGCCAGCAGCCGGAGACAGGGGACGGAGCAGCCCCAGCATTTT.

The genes are TRBV5-4 and TRBJ2-5; 7 bases line up with TRBD1. The CDR3 is 15 amino acids. Germline V gives CDR1 SGHNT, CDR2 YYREEE (reference sequence). J lost 2 bases, V lost 5 bases, and 9 bases had no gene match. The CDR3 region has the DNA TGTGCCAGCAGTTTAGGGGGCCTGTCGCAAGAGACCCAGTACTTC. Translation gives CASSLGGLSQETQYF.

This clone appeared once. This chain uses TRBV30 with TRBJ1-5; D is perhaps TRBD1 (6 bases). The CDR3 runs 14 residues. V gave up 3 bases and J gave up 5 bases, with 14 bases separating them. Germline V lookup: CDR1 GTSNPN, CDR2 SVGIG (reference sequence). CDR3 sequence (DNA): TGTGCCTGGAGCTTCAGGGGCCTCGATCAGCCCCAGCATTTT. Amino acids: CAWSFRGLDQPQHF.

A note on this clone: The junction departs from germline at one end; a sequencing error may be responsible. The gene calls are TRBV7-3 and TRBJ2-3, with TRBD2 identical over 8 bases. There are 15 residues in the CDR3. Germline values: CDR1 SGHTA, CDR2 FQGTGA. The CDR3 DNA reads as TGTTCCAGCAGCTTGGGAATAGCGGGGCCAGATACGCAGTATTTT. Protein sequence: CSSSLGIAGPDTQYF. The full variable domain, with the rest looked up from reference TRBV7-3 and TRBJ2-3, is GAGVSQTPSNKVTEKGKYVELRCDPISGHTALYWYRQSLGQGPEFLIYFQGTGAADDSGLPNDRFFAVRPEGSVSTLKIQRTERGDSAVYLCSSSLGIAGPDTQYFGPGTRLTVL.

This clone appeared a single time. Other DNA variants within this sample encode the same CDR3. The V call is TRBV28, the J call TRBJ1-2; 8 nucleotides line up with TRBD1. The trim removed 5 bases at V and 4 bases at J, leaving 9 bases unmatched. This CDR3 has 15 residues. The germline V gene has CDR1 MDHEN and CDR2 SYDVKM. In DNA form, the CDR3 reads TGTGCCAGCAGTCCCCAGGCAGGGGGCGGCTATGGCTACACCTTC. It specifies CASSPQAGGGYGYTF.

V usage is TRBV23-1 and J usage is TRBJ2-5, with 11 bases identical to TRBD2. TRBV23-1 is treated as an ORF (open reading frame) with a function not yet certain. The CDR3 loop spans 16 amino acids. Germline trimming cut 5 bases from V and 2 bases from J; bases unmatched to any gene: 7. CDR3: CASSSGTSGLQETQYF. In DNA form, the CDR3 reads TGCGCCAGCAGTAGCGGGACTAGCGGCTTACAAGAGACCCAGTACTTC.

J is TRBJ2-2 and V is TRBV29-1, with TRBD1 matching over 9 bases. The V gene end was trimmed by 7 bases and the J gene end by 3 bases; junction bases not matched to a gene: 9. CDR1 is SQVTM and CDR2 is ANQGSEA in the germline V gene. The CDR3 is made up of 15 amino acids. The CDR3: CSARGGQGDTGELFF. In nucleotides, the CDR3 is TGCAGCGCCAGAGGGGGACAGGGAGACACCGGGGAGCTGTTTTTT.